This passage covers 10 T cell receptor beta chains from one sample sequenced in a study of PD-L1 blockade in urothelial cancer. Sequenced by immunoSEQ multiplex PCR; TCRdb stores in-frame clones only, minus some. The table shows 87,000 or so clones, with less than 90% occurring only once. Time point in this sample: pretreatment peripheral blood. The sample here was PBMCs, taken around atezolizumab (anti-PD-L1) treatment. These receptors were collected from a man in his fifties or sixties with urothelial cancer.

The chain uses TRBV6-4 and TRBJ2-4; 8 bases line up with TRBD2. In germline, CDR1 is MRHNA, CDR2 SNTAGT. The CDR3 has 16 amino acids. Trimming cost V 0 bases and J 8 bases; bases outside gene matches: 9. CDR3 nucleotides: TGTGCCAGCAGTGACTCGATGCGGGGGGCCGGGGACATTCAGTACTTC. Protein product: CASSDSMRGAGDIQYF.

The V call is TRBV6-4, the J call TRBJ2-1; TRBD2 is a possible D gene (6 bases). This CDR3 is built from 15 residues. Germline CDR1 reads MRHNA; CDR2 reads SNTAGT. V was clipped by 6 bases and J by 0 bases, with 12 bases between them. The CDR3 bases are TGTGCCAGCAGCCGGGACTGGGGCTCCTACAATGAGCAGTTCTTC. Its protein is CASSRDWGSYNEQFF.

This rearrangement joins TRBV7-2 to TRBJ1-2, with 8 bases lining up with TRBD1. This CDR3 spans 15 amino acids. V shed 2 bases and J 10 bases; nucleotides not matched to a gene: 12. The V gene's germline CDR1 is SGHTA and CDR2 FQGNSA. In DNA, the CDR3 is TGTGCCAGCAGCTTATTCCTTCCCGGGACAGGAGACTACACCTTC. Its translation: CASSLFLPGTGDYTF.

The table lists this clone with a count of one. In DNA form, the CDR3 reads TGTGCCACTCGTTCTACAGGGCGGCTTGGAGCTTTCTTT. Protein product: CATRSTGRLGAFF. The chain joins TRBV15 to TRBJ1-1; tentatively, D is TRBD1 (6 bases). With 9 bases removed from V and 10 bases from J, the gap between germline ends came to 21 bases. The length of the CDR3 is 13 residues. Germline V CDR1 and CDR2: LNHNV, YYDKDF (reference sequence). Full variable domain (missing parts from reference TRBV15 and TRBJ1-1): DAMVIQNPRYQVTQFGKPVTLSCSQTLNHNVMYWYQQKSSQAPKLLFHYYDKDFNNEADTPDNFQSRRPNTSFCFLDIRSPGLGDTAMYLCATRSTGRLGAFFGQGTRLTVV.

The chain links TRBV11-2 to TRBJ2-1, with 14 bases matching TRBD2. The CDR3 totals 19 residues. Germline-derived CDR1 and CDR2 are SGHAT and FQNNGV. Trimming took 6 bases from V and 2 from J; bases not matched to a gene: 12. CDR3 in DNA: TGTGCCAGCAGTGACAGTCCGACTAGCGGGAGGGCCGCCTACAATGAGCAGTTCTTC. The encoded protein is CASSDSPTSGRAAYNEQFF. The full variable domain, in which reference TRBV11-2 and TRBJ2-1 provide the parts outside the CDR3, is EAGVAQSPRYKIIEKRQSVAFWCNPISGHATLYWYQQILGQGPKLLIQFQNNGVVDDSQLPKDRFSAERLKGVDSTLKIQPAKLEDSAVYLCASSDSPTSGRAAYNEQFFGPGTRLTVL.

The CDR3 reads CASSSASGVNTGELFF. In DNA form, the CDR3 reads TGTGCCAGCAGCTCAGCTAGCGGAGTGAACACCGGGGAGCTGTTTTTT. The chain is built from TRBV7-9 and TRBJ2-2; 7 nucleotides align to TRBD2. The CDR3 sequence is 16 residues long. In germline, CDR1 is SEHNR, CDR2 FQNEAQ (reference sequence). V lost 4 bases and J lost 1; bases outside the gene matches: 6.

V and J are TRBV5-1 and TRBJ2-7; TRBD2 aligns across 8 bases. Germline V CDR1 and CDR2: SGHRS, YFSETQ. This CDR3 has 15 residues. The V gene end was trimmed by 4 bases and the J gene end by 4 bases; junction bases not matched to a gene: 10. CDR3 residues: CASSPGGAGFYEQYF. The CDR3 nucleotides read TGCGCCAGCAGCCCGGGGGGGGCGGGGTTTTACGAGCAGTACTTC.

The chain couples TRBV29-1 to TRBJ2-7; TRBD2 matches at 7 bases. This CDR3 is 14 amino acids long. CDR1 is SQVTM and CDR2 is ANQGSEA in the germline V gene. The V and J ends lost 4 bases and 3 bases, in that order; junction bases with no gene match: 9. CDR3 region: CSVVGGGPLYEQYF. The CDR3 DNA is TGCAGCGTTGTTGGGGGAGGGCCACTCTACGAGCAGTACTTC.

V gene TRBV5-1 combines with J gene TRBJ1-4; TRBD1 agrees at 9 bases. This CDR3 comprises 14 residues. The junction had 3 bases not matched to a gene; V was cut back by 4 bases and J by 5 bases. Germline CDR1 reads SGHRS; CDR2 reads YFSETQ. CDR3 region: CASSDGQGNEKLFF. Written as DNA, the CDR3 is TGCGCCAGCAGCGACGGACAGGGGAATGAAAAACTGTTTTTT.

The V gene is TRBV6-1, the J gene TRBJ1-2, with 7 positions matching TRBD1. The trim removed 6 bases at V and 1 base at J, leaving 5 bases unmatched. The CDR3 extends over 14 amino acids. Germline CDR1 is MNHNS and CDR2 is SASEGT. The CDR3 protein is CASSGTAGNYGYTF. The DNA for the CDR3 is TGTGCCAGCAGCGGGACAGCTGGTAACTATGGCTACACCTTC.